A single TCR beta chain is shown here with its context. This record belongs to a study of CD8 T cells in Susac syndrome. RNA was extracted with the RNeasy kit, and a quantity of 0.5 to 1 ug was reverse transcribed using random hexamers. TCRdb re-analysed the immunoSEQ multiplex PCR reads in MiXCR, keeping a single row per CDR3 protein. The sample comprises about 240,000 distinct CDR3 sequences, 90% to 97% of which are singletons, and around 0.093% rests with the top ten. Trimming took 0 bases from V and 1 from J, leaving 7 bases between them. From germline, CDR1 is SGHRS and CDR2 YFSETQ. The CDR3 consists of 14 residues.

The specimen sequenced was CD4+ T cells from PBMCs. This clonotype was obtained from a human donor with Susac syndrome. This sequence joins TRBV5-1 and TRBJ2-5; no definite D call. CDR3 in DNA: TGCGCCAGCAGCTTGGCACTGGCCCAAGAGACCCAGTACTTC. Encoded protein: CASSLALAQETQYF.